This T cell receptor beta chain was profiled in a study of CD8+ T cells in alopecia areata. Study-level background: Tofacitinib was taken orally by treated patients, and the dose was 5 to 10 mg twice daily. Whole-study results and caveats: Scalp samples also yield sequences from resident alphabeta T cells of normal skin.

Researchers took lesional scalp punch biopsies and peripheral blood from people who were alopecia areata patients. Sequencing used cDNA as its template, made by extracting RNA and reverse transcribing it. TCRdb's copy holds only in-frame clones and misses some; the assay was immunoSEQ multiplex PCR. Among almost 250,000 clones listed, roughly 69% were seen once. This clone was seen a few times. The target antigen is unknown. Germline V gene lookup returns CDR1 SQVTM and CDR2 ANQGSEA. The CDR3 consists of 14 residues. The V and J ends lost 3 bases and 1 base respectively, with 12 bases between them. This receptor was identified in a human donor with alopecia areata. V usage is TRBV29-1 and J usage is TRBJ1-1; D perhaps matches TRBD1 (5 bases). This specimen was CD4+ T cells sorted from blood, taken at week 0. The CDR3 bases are TGCAGCGTTGAGGAAGGAGGACAGAACACTGAAGCTTTCTTT. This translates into CSVEEGGQNTEAFF.